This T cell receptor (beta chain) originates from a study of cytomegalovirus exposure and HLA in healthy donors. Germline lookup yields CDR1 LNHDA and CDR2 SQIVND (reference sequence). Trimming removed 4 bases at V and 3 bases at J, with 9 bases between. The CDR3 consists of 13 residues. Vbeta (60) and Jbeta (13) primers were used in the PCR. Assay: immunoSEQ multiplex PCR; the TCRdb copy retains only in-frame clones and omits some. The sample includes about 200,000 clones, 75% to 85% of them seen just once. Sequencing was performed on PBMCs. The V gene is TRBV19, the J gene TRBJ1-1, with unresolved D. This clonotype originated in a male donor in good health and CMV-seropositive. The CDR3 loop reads CASSTSRDTEAFF. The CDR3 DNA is TGTGCCAGTAGTACCTCGAGGGACACTGAAGCTTTCTTT.